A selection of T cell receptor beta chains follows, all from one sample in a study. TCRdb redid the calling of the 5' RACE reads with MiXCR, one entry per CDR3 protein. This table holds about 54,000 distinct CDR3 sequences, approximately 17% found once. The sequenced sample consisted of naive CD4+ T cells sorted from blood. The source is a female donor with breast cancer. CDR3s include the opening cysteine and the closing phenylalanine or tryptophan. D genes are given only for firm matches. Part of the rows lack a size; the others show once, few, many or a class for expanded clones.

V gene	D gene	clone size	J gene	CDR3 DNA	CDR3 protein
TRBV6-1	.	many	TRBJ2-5	TGTGCCAGCAGTGCCAGGGTTACGGGGGAGACCCAGTACTTC	CASSARVTGETQYF
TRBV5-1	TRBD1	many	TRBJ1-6	TGCGCCAGCAGCTTCGACAGGGGGCAATCACCCCTCCACTTT	CASSFDRGQSPLHF
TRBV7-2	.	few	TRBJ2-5	TGTGCCAGCAGCTTAGGCGGCCACCAAGAGACCCAGTACTTC	CASSLGGHQETQYF
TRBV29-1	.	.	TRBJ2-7	TGCAGCGTCAGATACCGGACTCCCTACGAGCAGTACTTC	CSVRYRTPYEQYF
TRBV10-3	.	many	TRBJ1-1	TGTGCCATCAGTGAGTCATGGGTGTTATCGACAGTGAACACTGAAGCTTTCTTT	CAISESWVLSTVNTEAFF
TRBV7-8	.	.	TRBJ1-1	TGTGCCAGCAGCTTACAGGGAATCGCTGAAGCTTTCTTT	CASSLQGIAEAFF
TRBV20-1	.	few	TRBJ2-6	TGCAGTGCTAGCCGGTCGGGTGCGGGAGGGGCCAACGTCCTGACTTTC	CSASRSGAGGANVLTF
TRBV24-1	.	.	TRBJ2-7	TGTGCCACCAGCAACAAAGTGGGCGAGCAGTACTTC	CATSNKVGEQYF
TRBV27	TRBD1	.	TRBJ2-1	TGTGCCAGCAGCCCTCGACAGGGGGGATCCAATGAGCAGTTCTTC	CASSPRQGGSNEQFF
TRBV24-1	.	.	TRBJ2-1	TGTGCCACCAGTGATTCATGGAAGGGGACTGAGCAGTTCTTC	CATSDSWKGTEQFF
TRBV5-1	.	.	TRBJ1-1	TGCGCCAGCAGATGGGACACCGCCGAAGCTTTCTTT	CASRWDTAEAFF
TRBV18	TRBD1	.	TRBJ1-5	TGTGCCAGCTCATCACAGGGGTTAGGTCAGCCCCAGCATTTT	CASSSQGLGQPQHF
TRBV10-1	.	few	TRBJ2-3	TGCGCCAGCAGTGAAGTGACTAGGGGGACAGATACGCAGTATTTT	CASSEVTRGTDTQYF
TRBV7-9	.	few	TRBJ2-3	TGTGCCAGCAGCTTATCCCGGACTGTTCGAGATACGCAGTATTTT	CASSLSRTVRDTQYF
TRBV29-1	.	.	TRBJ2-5	TGCAGCTACCAGTCTAGACGCCGGGGAAGCAGAGAGACCCAGTACTTC	CSYQSRRRGSRETQYF
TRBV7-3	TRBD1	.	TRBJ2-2	TGTGCCAGCAGCTTGGGACAGGGGGCGGCAAGTACCGGGGAGCTGTTTTTT	CASSLGQGAASTGELFF
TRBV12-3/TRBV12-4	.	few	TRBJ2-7	TGTGCCAGCAGCACCACCGTCAACATGGGCTACGAGCAGTACTTC	CASSTTVNMGYEQYF
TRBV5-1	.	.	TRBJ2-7	TGCGCCAGCAGCTTGGACCGCTCCTACGAGCAGTACTTC	CASSLDRSYEQYF
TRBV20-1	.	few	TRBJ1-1	TGCAGTGCTAGTATCAGGGGCTTGAACACTGAAGCTTTCTTT	CSASIRGLNTEAFF
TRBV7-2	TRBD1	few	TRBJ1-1	TGTGCCAGCAGCTTATCGGGGGGGACAGGGAACACTGAAGCTTTCTTT	CASSLSGGTGNTEAFF
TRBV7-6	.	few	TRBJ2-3	TGTGCCAGCAGCTTGGAGGATAGCACAGATACGCAGTATTTT	CASSLEDSTDTQYF
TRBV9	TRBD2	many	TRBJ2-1	TGTGCCAGCAGCGTAGGGGGGGGTAGCGGGAGGCGTGGCGCTAATGAGCAGTTCTTC	CASSVGGGSGRRGANEQFF
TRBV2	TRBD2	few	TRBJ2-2	TGTGCCAGCAACCTAGCGGGAGACACCGGGGAGCTGTTTTTT	CASNLAGDTGELFF
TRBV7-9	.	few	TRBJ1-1	TGTGCCAGCAGCTTAGTGGAAGACACTGAAGCTTTCTTT	CASSLVEDTEAFF
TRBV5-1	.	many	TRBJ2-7	TGCGCCAGCAGCTTGAACAGGTACGAGCAGTACTTC	CASSLNRYEQYF
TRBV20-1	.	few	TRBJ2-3	TGCAGTGCTAGGGGCCAGCGCCCCTTAACAGATACGCAGTATTTT	CSARGQRPLTDTQYF
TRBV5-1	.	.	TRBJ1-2	TGCGCCAGCAGCTTGGATCCAGACTATGGCTACACCTTC	CASSLDPDYGYTF
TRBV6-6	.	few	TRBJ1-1	TGTGCCAGCAGTGATGACGGACGCCCAACTGAAGCTTTCTTT	CASSDDGRPTEAFF
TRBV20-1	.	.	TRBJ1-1	TGCAGTGCTCTCTGGAACACTGAAGCTTTCTTT	CSALWNTEAFF
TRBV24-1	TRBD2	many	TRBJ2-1	TGTGCCACCAGTGACCCAACCGGGACTAGCGGGAGGAGCGATGAGCAGTTCTTC	CATSDPTGTSGRSDEQFF
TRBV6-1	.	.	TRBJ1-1	TGTGCCAGCAGTGCCAACAGGGCGCGGACTGGAGCTTTCTTT	CASSANRARTGAFF
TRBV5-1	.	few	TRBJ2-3	TGCGCCAGCAGCTTGTACGGCAGGGGATCAGAGACGCAGTATTTT	CASSLYGRGSETQYF
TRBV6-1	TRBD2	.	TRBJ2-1	TGTGCCAGCAGTGATCAAGCGGGGATTAACAATGAGCAGTTCTTC	CASSDQAGINNEQFF
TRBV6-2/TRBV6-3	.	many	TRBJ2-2	TGTGCCAGCGTAGATAGGAGGGCGATCACCGGGGAGCTGTTTTTT	CASVDRRAITGELFF
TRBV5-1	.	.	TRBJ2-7	TGCGCCAGCAGCTCCTCCGGTCGGCAACAGTACTTC	CASSSSGRQQYF
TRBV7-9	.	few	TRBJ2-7	TGTGCCAGCAGCTTAGAAGGGCCGGGTTACTACGAGCAGTACTTC	CASSLEGPGYYEQYF
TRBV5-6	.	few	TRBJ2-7	TGTGCCAGCACCCCCCTAGGGGGGCGTTCCACCTACGAGCAGTACTTC	CASTPLGGRSTYEQYF
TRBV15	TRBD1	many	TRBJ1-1	TGTGCCACCAGCAGAGAGTACCCTGGGACAGGGGTATCGGCAGCTTTCTTT	CATSREYPGTGVSAAFF
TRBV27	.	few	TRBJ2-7	TGTGCCAGCAGTCCAATCTACGAGCAGTACTTC	CASSPIYEQYF
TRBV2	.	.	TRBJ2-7	TGTGCCAGCAGTGACTTCAGAGTGCTAACTCGGACCTACGAGCAGTACTTC	CASSDFRVLTRTYEQYF
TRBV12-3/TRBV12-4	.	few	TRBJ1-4	TGTGCCAGCAGTGACTCTAAGGGATTAAAGGAAAAACTGTTTTTT	CASSDSKGLKEKLFF